The 16 T cell receptor beta chains listed next were all sequenced from one sample in a study of early T cells in non-severe SARS-CoV-2 infection. Via MiXCR, TCRdb re-called the 5' RACE reads, giving one row per CDR3 protein. This sample yields 85,000 to 90,000 distinct CDR3 sequences, of which roughly 15% are seen a single time; about 0.59% belongs to the top ten. Material for sequencing was whole blood. Source of these receptors: an adult who was a healthcare worker with PCR-confirmed SARS-CoV-2 infection or an uninfected control (not recorded which).

This clonotype has a count of ten or more. V is TRBV6-1 and J is TRBJ2-5, with 7 bases that match TRBD2. The CDR3 is 15 amino acids. The J segment lost 7 bases and the V segment lost 6 bases, leaving 14 bases of the junction unmatched. Germline values: CDR1 MNHNS, CDR2 SASEGT. CDR3 DNA sequence: TGTGCCAGCAGAACAGCGTGGGGAGGGGAGGGGACCCAGTACTTC. Protein: CASRTAWGGEGTQYF.

This chain uses TRBV4-1 with TRBJ2-2; perhaps D is TRBD1 or TRBD2 (5 bases each). The germline V gene encodes CDR1 MGHRA and CDR2 YSYEKL. The CDR3 covers 15 residues. With 3 bases removed from V and 4 bases from J, the gap between germline ends came to 12 bases. For the CDR3, the DNA is TGCGCCAGCAGCCATTACCGGGACGTCACCGGGGAGCTGTTTTTT. This gives the protein CASSHYRDVTGELFF.

This clonotype has ten or more counts. The CDR3 region is CASSLGETDGYTF. The CDR3 region has the DNA TGTGCCAGCAGCTTAGGGGAAACCGATGGCTACACCTTC. The rearrangement joins TRBV7-9 to TRBJ1-2; D gene ambiguous. Looked up from germline, CDR1 is SEHNR and CDR2 is FQNEAQ (reference sequence). Trimming cost V 1 base and J 6 bases, with 9 bases left between them. The CDR3 contains 13 residues.

This clonotype has more than one count but fewer than ten. V usage is TRBV12-3 or TRBV12-4 and J usage is TRBJ2-3; TRBD2 agrees at 12 bases. The CDR3 covers 16 residues. After removal of 2 bases from V and 6 bases from J, the junction contained 6 bases not matched to a gene. CDR3 nucleotide sequence: TGTGCCAGCAGTTTACTAGCGGGGGGGCCCGCGGATACGCAGTATTTT. Residues: CASSLLAGGPADTQYF.

This clonotype was seen more than once but under ten times. This chain connects TRBV7-6 to TRBJ2-5, with TRBD1 identical over 7 bases. Trimming removed 5 bases from V and 6 bases from J; junction bases left unmatched: 6. In germline, CDR1 is SGHVS, CDR2 FNYEAQ. The CDR3 runs to 13 residues. The CDR3 DNA sequence: TGTGCCAGCAGCCCCACAGGGGCGCAGACCCAGTACTTC. It encodes CASSPTGAQTQYF.

This clonotype was seen a handful of times. V usage is TRBV29-1 and J usage is TRBJ2-1; TRBD1 agrees at 7 bases. This CDR3 has 13 amino acids. V gave up 7 bases and J gave up 2 bases; unmatched junction bases: 5. Germline CDR1 is SQVTM and CDR2 is ANQGSEA. The CDR3 reads CSGQGNTYNEQFF. The DNA of the CDR3 is TGCAGCGGACAGGGAAACACCTACAATGAGCAGTTCTTC.

The V call is TRBV7-9, the J call TRBJ1-4; 8 nucleotides align to TRBD1. CDR1 is SEHNR and CDR2 is FQNEAQ in the germline V gene (reference sequence). The CDR3 runs 15 residues. J gave up 8 bases and V 5 bases, and 10 bases lay outside the gene matches. CDR3 in amino acids: CASSIPTGEREKLFF. The CDR3, as DNA: TGTGCCAGCAGCATACCGACAGGGGAAAGAGAAAAACTGTTTTTT.

CDR3 amino acids: CASSVDHGAYNEQFF. In DNA, the CDR3 is TGTGCCAGCAGCGTAGATCACGGCGCCTACAATGAGCAGTTCTTC. The chain has TRBV9 and TRBJ2-1; D unclear. CDR3 length equals 15 residues. Germline V gene sequence: CDR1 SGDLS, CDR2 YYNGEE. V lost 0 bases and J lost 2, with 9 bases in between. Combining the CDR3 with reference TRBV9 and TRBJ2-1 gives the whole variable domain DSGVTQTPKHLITATGQRVTLRCSPRSGDLSVYWYQQSLDQGLQFLIQYYNGEERAKGNILERFSAQQFPDLHSELNLSSLELGDSALYFCASSVDHGAYNEQFFGPGTRLTVL.

This clonotype was found a few times. The CDR3 here is CSVTTGLLVGGQFF. CDR3 sequence (DNA): TGCAGTGTCACGACAGGACTCCTCGTTGGGGGGCAGTTCTTC. The genes are TRBV20-1 and TRBJ2-1; tentatively, D is TRBD1 (6 bases). In germline, CDR1 is DFQATT, CDR2 SNEGSKA (reference sequence). V lost 7 bases to trimming and J lost 12 bases, with 25 bases between them. CDR3 length: 14 amino acids.

The sample holds many counts of this clonotype. This chain connects TRBV3-1 to TRBJ1-6; 7 bases map to TRBD1. The CDR3 is 16 residues long. V lost 0 bases to trimming and J lost 7 bases; unmatched junction nucleotides: 6. From germline, CDR1 is LGHDT and CDR2 YNNKEL (reference sequence). In DNA, the CDR3 is TGTGCCAGCAGCCAAGAGCGGACAGGCTGGAATTCACCCCTCCACTTT. Its translation is CASSQERTGWNSPLHF. Variable domain in full (rest from reference TRBV3-1 and TRBJ1-6): DTAVSQTPKYLVTQMGNDKSIKCEQNLGHDTMYWYKQDSKKFLKIMFSYNNKELIINETVPNRFSPKSPDKAHLNLHINSLELGDSAVYFCASSQERTGWNSPLHFGNGTRLTVT.

This clonotype was found many times. V gene TRBV12-5 combines with J gene TRBJ1-2; 10 bases match TRBD1. Germline CDR1 and CDR2: LGHNT and FRNRAP. The CDR3 is 13 residues long. V lost 6 bases and J lost 6; bases outside the gene matches: 4. The CDR3 DNA is TGTGCTAGTGGCCTAGGACAGGGGGATGGCTACACCTTC. Encoded protein: CASGLGQGDGYTF. Using reference TRBV12-5 and TRBJ1-2 for the parts outside the CDR3, the full variable domain is DARVTQTPRHKVTEMGQEVTMRCQPILGHNTVFWYRQTMMQGLELLAYFRNRAPLDDSGMPKDRFSAEMPDATLATLKIQPSEPRDSAVYFCASGLGQGDGYTFGSGTRLTVV.

This clonotype has at least ten counts. The CDR3 reads CASRSQGHGNTIYF. CDR3 DNA sequence: TGTGCCAGCAGATCCCAGGGTCATGGAAACACCATATATTTT. The chain has TRBV12-3 or TRBV12-4 and TRBJ1-3, with a tentative D call TRBD1 (5 bases). The V and J ends lost 6 bases and 3 bases respectively, with 12 bases between them. The CDR3 sequence is 14 residues long.

A few counts support this clonotype. This chain uses TRBV6-4 with TRBJ2-3; 8 bases are shared with TRBD1. This CDR3 spans 15 amino acids. Unmatched junction bases numbered 3, after V lost 2 bases and J lost 2 bases. Per germline, CDR1 MRHNA and CDR2 SNTAGT. CDR3 residues: CASSDTGGSTDTQYF. CDR3 nucleotides: TGTGCCAGCAGTGACACAGGGGGATCCACAGATACGCAGTATTTT.

This clonotype was seen a few times. The chain combines TRBV14 with TRBJ2-1; D is unresolved. CDR3 length: 15 amino acids. Deletions cut 1 base from V and 9 bases from J, with 16 bases between. Germline lookup yields CDR1 SGHDN and CDR2 FVKESK. DNA of the CDR3: TGTGCCAGCAGCCAAGTTAGGCAGTTAACGGGTGAGCAGTTCTTC. Protein: CASSQVRQLTGEQFF.

This clonotype occurred a few times. The gene calls are TRBV5-8 and TRBJ2-7; a possible D gene is TRBD2 (5 bases). From germline, CDR1 is SGHTS and CDR2 YDEGEE. V was cut by 0 bases and J by 3 bases, with 13 bases left in between. The CDR3 sequence is 15 residues long. CDR3: CASSLEDLGIYEQYV. The DNA of the CDR3 is TGTGCCAGCAGCTTGGAGGATCTCGGGATCTACGAGCAGTACGTC.

This clonotype was found a few times. The J gene is TRBJ2-3, the V gene TRBV20-1; 11 nucleotides match TRBD2. J was trimmed by 2 bases and V by 5 bases; bases with no gene match: 6. Germline V gives CDR1 DFQATT, CDR2 SNEGSKA (reference sequence). The CDR3 spans 15 residues. CDR3 coding DNA: TGCAGTGCTTCCCTTAGCGGGGGGGTCACAGATACGCAGTATTTT. This encodes CSASLSGGVTDTQYF.